The text below deals with one T cell receptor (beta chain). The data were taken from a study of blood T cell repertoires in COVID-19. The CDR3 length is 13 residues. The V and J ends lost 3 bases and 2 bases respectively, with 6 bases between them. Looked up from germline, CDR1 is SGHTA and CDR2 is FQGNSA. The data were produced by immunoSEQ multiplex PCR, yet TCRdb's version contains in-frame clones alone and is incomplete. The data hold under 130,000 clones, with roughly 89% observed a single time. The chain links TRBV7-2 to TRBJ2-3, with D possibly matching TRBD1 (5 bases). The specimen was peripheral blood. This TCR derives from a woman of 80 years or more in a cohort sampled during active COVID-19. The CDR3 reads CASSLDNTDTQYF. CDR3 DNA sequence: TGTGCCAGCAGCTTGGACAACACAGATACGCAGTATTTT. Supplemented by reference TRBV7-2 and TRBJ2-3, the full variable domain reads GAGVSQSPSNKVTEKGKDVELRCDPISGHTALYWYRQSLGQGLEFLIYFQGNSAPDKSGLPSDRFSAERTGGSVSTLTIQRTQQEDSAVYLCASSLDNTDTQYFGPGTRLTVL.